The 19 T cell receptor beta chains below were found in one sample sequenced in a study of Ad26.COV2.S vaccination and SARS-CoV-2 variants. As for treatment: around 19 received Ad26.COV2.S at low or high dose, single or two shots; 5 received placebo; per-sample allocation not given. Collection of the samples took place on day 63 after the first injection of vaccine or placebo. TCRdb's copy holds only in-frame clones and misses some; the assay was immunoSEQ multiplex PCR. The sample lists some 420,000 clones; around 89% were seen once. This specimen was peripheral blood, taken in a trial of Ad26.COV2.S vaccine versus placebo. The receptors derive from a person aged 18-60 years who received the Ad26.COV2.S COVID-19 vaccine or a placebo.

J is TRBJ2-7 and V is TRBV6-2 or TRBV6-3; the D is unclear. The CDR3 covers 13 residues. Trimming cost V 3 bases and J 6 bases, with 12 bases left between them. CDR1 MNHEY and CDR2 SVGEGT come from the germline V gene. In DNA form, the CDR3 reads TGTGCCAGCAGTTATTGGCAGTCTGGCGAGCAGTACTTC. Protein product: CASSYWQSGEQYF.

The J gene is TRBJ2-5, the V gene TRBV13, with 9 bases fitting TRBD1. Germline CDR1 reads PRHDT; CDR2 reads FYEKMQ (reference sequence). The CDR3 spans 14 residues. V shed 6 bases, J shed 4 bases, and the junction held 6 bases outside the gene matches. The CDR3 is CASRNTGGSETQYF. The CDR3 nucleotides are TGTGCCAGCAGGAACACAGGGGGCTCAGAGACCCAGTACTTC.

V usage is TRBV5-5 and J usage is TRBJ2-4; maybe TRBD1 (5 bases). This CDR3 region has 14 residues. Germline V lookup: CDR1 SGHKS, CDR2 YYEKEE (reference sequence). Trimming shortened V by 0 bases and J by 5 bases, and 9 bases separated the two germline ends. The CDR3 loop is CASSLAARENIQYF. The CDR3 DNA reads TGTGCCAGCAGCTTGGCGGCCAGGGAAAACATTCAGTACTTC.

Written as DNA, the CDR3 is TGTGCCAGCAGCTTGGGAGGCGGGCTAGCGGGGGGGAATGAGCAGTTCTTC. Protein sequence: CASSLGGGLAGGNEQFF. The chain joins TRBV5-4 to TRBJ2-1; the match to TRBD2 covers 12 bases. The CDR3 length is 17 residues. Germline CDR1 is SGHNT and CDR2 is YYREEE (reference sequence). The junction had 8 bases not matched to a gene; V was cut back by 0 bases and J by 7 bases.

This clone was seen just once. The chain carries TRBV5-1 and TRBJ2-7; 7 bases are a match to TRBD1. CDR3 length equals 16 residues. Looked up from germline, CDR1 is SGHRS and CDR2 is YFSETQ. V was pared by 4 bases and J by 3 bases, with 13 bases of the junction left unmatched. The CDR3 loop is CASSQDRPIFNYEQYF. The CDR3 DNA sequence: TGCGCCAGCAGCCAGGACAGGCCAATCTTCAACTACGAGCAGTACTTC.

The chain links TRBV7-9 to TRBJ1-5; TRBD1 matches 7 bases. With V trimmed by 2 bases and J by 5 bases, 3 bases remained unmatched. Per the germline V gene, CDR1 is SEHNR and CDR2 is FQNEAQ (reference sequence). CDR3 length equals 14 residues. The CDR3 nucleotides read TGTGCCAGCAGCTTACAGGGGGGCGATCAGCCCCAGCATTTT. It is translated as CASSLQGGDQPQHF.

V gene TRBV9 combines with J gene TRBJ1-2, with 11 bases identical to TRBD1. Trimming removed 3 bases from V and 3 bases from J; junction bases left unmatched: 7. Looked up from germline, CDR1 is SGDLS and CDR2 is YYNGEE. This CDR3 has 16 amino acids. The CDR3 sequence is CASSEMDRGRYYGYTF. The CDR3 bases are TGTGCCAGCAGCGAGATGGACAGGGGGCGGTACTATGGCTACACCTTC.

The chain joins TRBV7-9 to TRBJ2-3; D remains unclear. Between the trimmed V and J ends, which lost 1 base and 6 bases, there was a span of 14 bases. This CDR3 is built from 15 residues. Germline V CDR1 and CDR2: SEHNR, FQNEAQ (reference sequence). CDR3 residues: CASSLVTSAADTQYF. The CDR3 DNA reads TGTGCCAGCAGCTTAGTTACGAGCGCCGCTGATACGCAGTATTTT.

The chain employs TRBV19 and TRBJ2-2, with TRBD2 matching 11 bases. CDR1 is LNHDA, CDR2 SQIVND, per germline (reference sequence). CDR3 length equals 16 residues. Losses at the gene ends were 4 bases for V and 4 bases for J; bases not matched to a gene: 5. The CDR3 loop reads CASSKLAGVGTGELFF. The CDR3 bases are TGTGCCAGTAGTAAACTAGCGGGGGTTGGCACCGGGGAGCTGTTTTTT.

The V and J genes are TRBV27 and TRBJ1-4; D ambiguous. The CDR3 contains 15 residues. Germline-derived CDR1 and CDR2 are MNHEY and SMNVEV (reference sequence). Trimming removed 3 bases at V and 0 bases at J, with 8 bases between. The CDR3, as DNA: TGTGCCAGCAGTTTTACGATCGCAACTAATGAAAAACTGTTTTTT. Residues: CASSFTIATNEKLFF.

The chain couples TRBV11-2 to TRBJ1-1; possible D gene TRBD1, 5 bases. The germline CDR1 and CDR2 sequences are SGHAT and FQNNGV. V lost 3 bases and J 5 bases, leaving 13 bases between the germline ends. The length of the CDR3 is 14 residues. CDR3 amino acids: CASSFAGILTEAFF. In nucleotides, the CDR3 is TGTGCCAGCAGCTTCGCAGGGATCTTAACTGAAGCTTTCTTT.

The J gene is TRBJ2-3, the V gene TRBV5-5; 7 positions agree with TRBD2. This CDR3 has 16 residues. Per the germline V gene, CDR1 is SGHKS and CDR2 is YYEKEE (reference sequence). Trimming took 0 bases from V and 6 from J; bases not matched to a gene: 10. CDR3: CASSLVPGGTRDTQYF. In nucleotides, the CDR3 is TGTGCCAGCAGCTTGGTACCGGGGGGTACTCGGGATACGCAGTATTTT.

The rearrangement uses TRBV7-2 and TRBJ2-5; 10 bases are shared with TRBD1. V lost 0 bases to trimming and J lost 5 bases; unmatched junction nucleotides: 6. The CDR3 consists of 16 residues. Per the germline V gene, CDR1 is SGHTA and CDR2 is FQGNSA. CDR3: CASSLAGTGAGETQYF. In nucleotides, the CDR3 is TGTGCCAGCAGCTTAGCTGGGACAGGGGCAGGGGAGACCCAGTACTTC.

This rearrangement joins TRBV4-3 to TRBJ1-2; D not certain. CDR3 size: 14 residues. Germline CDR1 LGHNA, CDR2 YSLEER. V was shortened by 0 bases and J by 6 bases, with 11 bases between the two germline ends. In DNA, the CDR3 is TGCGCCAGCAGCCAAGATATGGCAGCCGATGGCTACACCTTC. Its translation: CASSQDMAADGYTF.

J is TRBJ1-6 and V is TRBV19; 9 bases are shared with TRBD1. Germline CDR1 is LNHDA and CDR2 is SQIVND (reference sequence). The V segment lost 9 bases and the J segment 8 bases; nucleotides outside the gene matches: 2. There are 12 residues in the CDR3. The CDR3 nucleotides read TGTGCCAGCGGACAGGGGTATTCACCCCTCCACTTT. Its translation: CASGQGYSPLHF.

In this sample, this clone turned up once. This chain links TRBV29-1 with TRBJ2-5, with D tentatively TRBD1 (6 bases). Germline assignment: CDR1 SQVTM and CDR2 ANQGSEA. Trimming removed 6 bases from V and 5 bases from J, with 16 bases in between. The CDR3 extends over 13 amino acids. The CDR3: CSVDGGSGETQYF. In DNA form, the CDR3 reads TGCAGCGTCGATGGGGGCTCTGGTGAGACCCAGTACTTC.

The chain recombines TRBV5-6 with TRBJ2-2; D is perhaps TRBD2 (5 bases). The CDR3 has 17 amino acids. Looked up from germline, CDR1 is SGHDT and CDR2 is YYEEEE. Trimming took off 2 bases at V and 1 base at J, with 15 bases between the two ends. The DNA of the CDR3 is TGTGCCAGCAGCTTAAGGGAGAACAGAGAGAACACCGGGGAGCTGTTTTTT. This encodes CASSLRENRENTGELFF.

The chain links TRBV3-1 (or the pseudogene TRBV3-2) to TRBJ1-5, with 12 nucleotides matching TRBD1. Germline V gene data show CDR1 as LGHDT and CDR2 as YNNKEL (reference sequence). The CDR3 has 18 residues. V shed 4 bases, J shed 7 bases, and the junction held 14 bases outside the gene matches. The CDR3 nucleotides are TGTGCCAGCAGCCCCAGGGACAGGGGGCGCTCGTCGAAACAGCCCCAGCATTTT. This sequence encodes CASSPRDRGRSSKQPQHF.

V and J are TRBV19 and TRBJ2-7; D gene uncertain. The CDR3 is made up of 16 amino acids. Trimming shortened V by 6 bases and J by 6 bases, and 24 bases separated the two germline ends. The germline gives CDR1 LNHDA, CDR2 SQIVND (reference sequence). The chain's CDR3 is CASSTTHTPSPIEQYF. As DNA, the CDR3 is TGTGCCAGTAGCACAACCCATACCCCCTCACCTATCGAGCAGTACTTC. Complete variable domain (other parts from reference TRBV19 and TRBJ2-7): DGGITQSPKYLFRKEGQNVTLSCEQNLNHDAMYWYRQDPGQGLRLIYYSQIVNDFQKGDIAEGYSVSREKKESFPLTVTSAQKNPTAFYLCASSTTHTPSPIEQYFGPGTRLTVT.